Below, one T cell receptor (beta chain) is given with its context. The CDR3 is made up of 15 amino acids. The ends were cut back, 0 bases at V and 6 bases at J, with 12 bases in the middle. Germline V CDR1 and CDR2: MNHEY, SVGAGI. The sample originates from a study of blood T cell repertoires in COVID-19. Study-wide background: Samples came from the United States, Italy and Spain, spanning acute and convalescent COVID-19. Sample material is recorded as cDNA or gDNA derived from T cells, B-cell-depleted T cells, or PBMCs.

Profiled with immunoSEQ multiplex PCR; TCRdb holds only in-frame clones, not every one. This sample carries fewer than 350,000 clones, 87% of them seen once, and the ten largest clones take approximately 8%. The sample comprised peripheral blood. This receptor was obtained from a woman between 50 and 59 years old who had recovered from COVID-19. V gene TRBV6-5 combines with J gene TRBJ1-5, with D possibly TRBD1 on 6 matching bases. CDR3 nucleotide sequence: TGTGCCAGCAGTTACTCGGGGGCCTCGGGTCAGCCCCAGCATTTT. Translated, it gives CASSYSGASGQPQHF.